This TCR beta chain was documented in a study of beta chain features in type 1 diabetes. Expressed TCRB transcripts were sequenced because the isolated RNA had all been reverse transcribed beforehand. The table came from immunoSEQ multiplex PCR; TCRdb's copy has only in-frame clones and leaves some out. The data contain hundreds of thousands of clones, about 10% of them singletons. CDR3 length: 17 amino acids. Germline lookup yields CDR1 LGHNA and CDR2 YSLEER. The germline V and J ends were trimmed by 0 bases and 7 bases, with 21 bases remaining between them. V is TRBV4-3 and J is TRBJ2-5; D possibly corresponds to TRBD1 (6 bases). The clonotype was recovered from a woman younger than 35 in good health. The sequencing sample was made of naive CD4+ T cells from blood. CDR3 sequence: CASSQELTQGPHGTQYF. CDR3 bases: TGCGCCAGCAGCCAAGAATTAACACAGGGTCCCCATGGGACCCAGTACTTC.